The TCR beta chain under discussion was sequenced for a study of T cell changes during pregnancy in multiple sclerosis. Trimming took off 2 bases at V and 0 bases at J, with 7 bases between the two ends. The CDR3 spans 14 residues. CDR1 is MGHRA, CDR2 YSYEKL, per germline. The table came from immunoSEQ multiplex PCR; TCRdb's copy has only in-frame clones and leaves some out. The sample holds 60,000 to 75,000 clones, roughly 94% seen once. The source is a female donor in good health, enrolled as a control in a pregnancy study. The sample in question was peripheral blood, obtained in the second trimester of pregnancy. The rearrangement links TRBV4-1 to TRBJ1-1; D remains unclear. As DNA, the CDR3 is TGCGCCAGCAGCCAATACAGTATGAACACTGAAGCTTTCTTT. This sequence encodes CASSQYSMNTEAFF.